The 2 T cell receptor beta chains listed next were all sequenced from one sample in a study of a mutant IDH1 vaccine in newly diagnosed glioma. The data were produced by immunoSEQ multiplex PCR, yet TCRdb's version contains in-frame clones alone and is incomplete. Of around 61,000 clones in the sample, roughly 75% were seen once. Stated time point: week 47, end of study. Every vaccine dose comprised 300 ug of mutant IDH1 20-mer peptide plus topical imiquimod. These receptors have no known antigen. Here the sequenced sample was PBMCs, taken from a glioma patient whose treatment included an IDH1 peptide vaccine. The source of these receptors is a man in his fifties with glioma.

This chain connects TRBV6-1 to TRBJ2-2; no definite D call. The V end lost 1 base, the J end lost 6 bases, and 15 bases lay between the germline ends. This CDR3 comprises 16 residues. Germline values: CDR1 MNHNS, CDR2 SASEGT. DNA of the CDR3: TGTGCCAGCAGTGAAGTCGGTCAGAATTATCCCGGGGAGCTGTTTTTT. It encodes CASSEVGQNYPGELFF.

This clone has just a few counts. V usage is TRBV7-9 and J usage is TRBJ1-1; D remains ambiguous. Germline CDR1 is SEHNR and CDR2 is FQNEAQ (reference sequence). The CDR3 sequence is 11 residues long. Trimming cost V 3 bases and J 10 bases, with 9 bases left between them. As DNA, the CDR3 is TGTGCCAGCAGCTTGGCAGTTGGAGCTTTCTTT. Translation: CASSLAVGAFF.